The TCR beta chain described here comes from a study of CXCR3-negative and CXCR3-positive naive CD8 T cells. Libraries were UMI-labeled 5' RACE TRB cDNA. TCRdb reprocessed the 5' RACE reads and reports one entry per CDR3 protein, with no DNA. The specimen's table records 55,000 to 70,000 distinct CDR3 sequences. The study's findings and limits: Naive subsets expressed similar surface CD5; TRB CDR3 features served to infer TCR strength. Whereas memory cells differed, naive CXCR3-negative and CXCR3-positive cells shared similar TRBV-TRBJ usage. Both naive subsets had comparably high diversity; memory CD8+ cells much lower.

A word on this clonotype: Its antigen is currently unknown.

The sequencing sample was made of memory CD8+ T cells from blood. This TCR was sampled from a human donor in good health. Some clones in this sample may be carry-over from other donors' samples.

CDR3 amino acids: CSVRTGLSYEQYF. This sequence joins TRBV29-1 and TRBJ2-7; TCRdb names TRBD2, which stays unverified in the absence of DNA. The CDR3 contains 13 residues. Germline CDR1 reads SQVTM; CDR2 reads ANQGSEA.